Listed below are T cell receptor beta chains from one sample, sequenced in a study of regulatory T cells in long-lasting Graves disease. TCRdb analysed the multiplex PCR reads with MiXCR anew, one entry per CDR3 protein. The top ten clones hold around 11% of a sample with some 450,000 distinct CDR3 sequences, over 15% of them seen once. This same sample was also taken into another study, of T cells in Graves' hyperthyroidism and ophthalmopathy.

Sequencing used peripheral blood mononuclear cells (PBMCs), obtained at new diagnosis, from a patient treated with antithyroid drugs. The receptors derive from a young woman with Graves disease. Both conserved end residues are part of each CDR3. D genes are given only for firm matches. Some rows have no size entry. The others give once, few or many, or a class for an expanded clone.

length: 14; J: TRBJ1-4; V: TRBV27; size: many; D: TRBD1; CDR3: CASSPGTGREKLFF; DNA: TGTGCCAGCAGTCCCGGGACAGGCAGAGAAAAACTGTTTTTT
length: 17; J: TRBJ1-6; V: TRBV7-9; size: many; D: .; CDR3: CASRSNRRQEGSSPLHF; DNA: TGTGCCAGCAGATCAAATCGGAGACAGGAGGGGAGTTCACCCCTCCACTTT
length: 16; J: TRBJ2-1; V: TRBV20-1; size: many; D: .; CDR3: CSARDLGRGEYNEQFF; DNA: TGCAGTGCTAGAGATCTAGGGCGGGGAGAATACAATGAGCAGTTCTTC
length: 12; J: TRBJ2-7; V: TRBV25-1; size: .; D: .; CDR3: CASSATTYEQYF; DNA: TGTGCCAGCAGTGCGACCACCTACGAGCAGTACTTC
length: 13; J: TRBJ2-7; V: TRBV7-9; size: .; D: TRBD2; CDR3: CASSGLAGHEQYF; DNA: TGTGCCAGCTCGGGACTAGCAGGCCACGAGCAGTACTTC
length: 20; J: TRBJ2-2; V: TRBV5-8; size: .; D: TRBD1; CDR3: CASSPLGQGDLGSNTGELFF; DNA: TGTGCCAGCAGCCCCTTGGGACAGGGGGATCTGGGCTCGAACACCGGGGAGCTGTTTTTT
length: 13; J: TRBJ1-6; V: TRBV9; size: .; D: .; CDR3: CASSVDYDSPLHF; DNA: TGTGCCAGCAGCGTAGATTACGATTCACCCCTCCACTTT
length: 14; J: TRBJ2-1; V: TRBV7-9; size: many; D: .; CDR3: CASTPRQGWNEQFF; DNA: TGTGCCAGCACCCCGAGGCAGGGGTGGAATGAGCAGTTCTTC
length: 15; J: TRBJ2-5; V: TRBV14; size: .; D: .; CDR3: CASSQDSTSQETQYF; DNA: TGTGCCAGCAGCCAAGATTCTACGTCCCAAGAGACCCAGTACTTC
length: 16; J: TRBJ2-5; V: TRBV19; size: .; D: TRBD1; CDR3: CASIKGQGAYQETQYF; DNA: TGTGCCAGTATAAAAGGACAGGGAGCTTACCAAGAGACCCAGTACTTC
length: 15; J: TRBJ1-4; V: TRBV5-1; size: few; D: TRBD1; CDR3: CASSPNAGGDEKLFF; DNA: TGCGCCAGCAGCCCGAACGCAGGGGGGGATGAAAAACTGTTTTTT
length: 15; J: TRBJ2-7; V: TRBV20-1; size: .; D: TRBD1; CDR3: CSASGQGAGSYEQYF; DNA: TGCAGTGCTAGTGGACAGGGGGCGGGATCCTACGAGCAGTACTTC
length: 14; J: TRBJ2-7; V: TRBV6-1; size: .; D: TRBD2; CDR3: CASSQTSGTYEQYF; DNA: TGTGCCAGCAGTCAGACTAGCGGAACCTACGAGCAGTACTTC
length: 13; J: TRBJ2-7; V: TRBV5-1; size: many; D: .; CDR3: CASSSGQFYEQYF; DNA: TGTGCCAGCAGCTCGGGACAATTCTACGAGCAGTACTTC
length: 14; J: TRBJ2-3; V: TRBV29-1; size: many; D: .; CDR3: CSVHSAGNWGTQYF; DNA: TGCAGCGTTCATAGCGCAGGAAACTGGGGTACGCAGTATTTT
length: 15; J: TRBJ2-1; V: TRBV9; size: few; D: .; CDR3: CASSVGIASAGEQFF; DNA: TGTGCCAGCAGCGTAGGAATAGCGTCTGCGGGTGAGCAGTTCTTC
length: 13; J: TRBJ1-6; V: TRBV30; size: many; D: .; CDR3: CAWSGQLNSPLHF; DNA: TGTGCCTGGAGTGGCCAGCTTAATTCACCCCTCCACTTT
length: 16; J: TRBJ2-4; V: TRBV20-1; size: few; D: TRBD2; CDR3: CSATSREGLAKNIQYF; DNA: TGCAGTGCTACTTCGCGGGAGGGATTAGCCAAAAACATTCAGTACTTC
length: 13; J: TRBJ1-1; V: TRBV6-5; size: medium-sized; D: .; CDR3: CASSYSRNTEAFF; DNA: TGTGCCAGCAGTTACTCGAGGAACACTGAAGCTTTCTTT
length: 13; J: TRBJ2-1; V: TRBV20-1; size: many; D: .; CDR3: CSARAGEINEQFF; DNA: TGCAGTGCTAGAGCGGGAGAGATCAATGAGCAGTTCTTC
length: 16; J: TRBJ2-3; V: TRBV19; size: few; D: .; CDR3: CASSTISGGRTDTQYF; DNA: TGTGCCAGTAGTACAATCAGCGGAGGGCGCACAGATACGCAGTATTTT
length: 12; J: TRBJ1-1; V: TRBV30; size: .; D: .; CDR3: CAWKTLTAEAFF; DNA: TGTGCCTGGAAGACGTTGACGGCTGAAGCTTTCTTT
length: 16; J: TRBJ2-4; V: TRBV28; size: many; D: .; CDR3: CASRPSLQGRGNIQYF; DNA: TGTGCCAGCAGGCCCAGCCTTCAGGGGAGGGGGAACATTCAGTACTTC
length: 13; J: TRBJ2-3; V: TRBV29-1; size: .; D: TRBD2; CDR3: CSVEAGGTDTQYF; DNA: TGCAGCGTTGAAGCCGGGGGGACAGATACGCAGTATTTT
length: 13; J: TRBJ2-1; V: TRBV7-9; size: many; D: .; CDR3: CASSLQGYNEQFF; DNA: TGTGCCAGCAGCTTACAGGGTTACAATGAGCAGTTCTTC
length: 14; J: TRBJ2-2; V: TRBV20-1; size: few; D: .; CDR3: CSASKGGSNGELFF; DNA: TGCAGTGCTAGTAAGGGAGGATCGAATGGGGAGCTGTTTTTT
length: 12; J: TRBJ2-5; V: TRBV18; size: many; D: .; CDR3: CASSPRRETQYF; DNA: TGTGCCAGCTCACCTAGGAGAGAGACCCAGTACTTC
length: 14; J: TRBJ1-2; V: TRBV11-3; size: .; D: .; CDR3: CASSTIQGDRGYTF; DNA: TGTGCCAGCAGCACAATACAGGGAGATCGTGGCTACACCTTC
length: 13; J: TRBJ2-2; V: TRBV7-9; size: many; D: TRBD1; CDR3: CASSPTGSGELFF; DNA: TGTGCCAGCAGCCCGACAGGGTCCGGGGAGCTGTTTTTT
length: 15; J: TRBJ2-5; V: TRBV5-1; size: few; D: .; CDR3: CASSRASPGQETQYF; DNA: TGCGCCAGCAGCAGGGCTTCCCCCGGTCAAGAGACCCAGTACTTC
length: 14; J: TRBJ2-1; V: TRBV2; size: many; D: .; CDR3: CASSINGGLYEQFF; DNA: TGTGCCAGCAGCATCAATGGGGGGCTCTATGAGCAGTTCTTC
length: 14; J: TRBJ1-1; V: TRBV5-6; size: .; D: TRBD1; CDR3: CASSRTGVDTEAFF; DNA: TGTGCCAGCAGCCGAACAGGGGTAGATACTGAAGCTTTCTTT
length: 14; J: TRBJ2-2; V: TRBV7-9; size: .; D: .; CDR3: CASSWEGNAGELFF; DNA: TGTGCCAGCAGCTGGGAAGGTAACGCCGGGGAGCTGTTTTTT
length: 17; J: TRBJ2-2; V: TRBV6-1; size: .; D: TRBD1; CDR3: CASSRLQGALDTGELFF; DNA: TGTGCCAGCAGCCGGTTACAGGGGGCCTTGGACACCGGGGAGCTGTTTTTT
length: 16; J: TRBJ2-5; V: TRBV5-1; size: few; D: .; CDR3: CASSLWGLFDRETQYF; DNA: TGCGCCAGCAGCTTATGGGGGCTGTTTGACCGAGAGACCCAGTACTTC
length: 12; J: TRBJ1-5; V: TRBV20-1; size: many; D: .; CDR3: CSAIPGNQPQHF; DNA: TGCAGTGCCATCCCAGGCAATCAGCCCCAGCATTTT
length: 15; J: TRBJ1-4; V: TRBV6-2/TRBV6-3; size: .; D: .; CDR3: CASSYSRADDEKLFF; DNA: TGTGCCAGCAGTTACTCGAGAGCGGACGATGAAAAACTGTTTTTT
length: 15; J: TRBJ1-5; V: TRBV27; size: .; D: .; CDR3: CASSPLGDSNQPQHF; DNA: TGTGCCAGCAGCCCCCTAGGAGATAGCAATCAGCCCCAGCATTTT
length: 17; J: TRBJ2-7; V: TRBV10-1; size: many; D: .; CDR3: CASSDSLGSEGLYEQYF; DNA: TGCGCCAGCAGTGATTCCTTGGGGAGTGAGGGGCTCTACGAGCAGTACTTC
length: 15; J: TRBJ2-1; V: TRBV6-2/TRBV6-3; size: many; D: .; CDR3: CASSSPGTRGNEQFF; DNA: TGTGCCAGCAGTTCGCCCGGGACCCGGGGCAATGAGCAGTTCTTC
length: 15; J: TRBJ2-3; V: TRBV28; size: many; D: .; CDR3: CASSFLARPTDTQYF; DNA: TGTGCCAGCAGTTTTTTGGCTAGGCCCACAGATACGCAGTATTTT
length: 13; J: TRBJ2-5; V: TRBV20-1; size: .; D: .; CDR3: CSAREEFQETQYF; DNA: TGCAGTGCTAGAGAAGAGTTCCAAGAGACCCAGTACTTC
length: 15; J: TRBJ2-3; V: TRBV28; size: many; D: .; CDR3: CASSLSMLASDTQYF; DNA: TGTGCCAGCAGTTTATCGATGCTAGCTTCAGATACGCAGTATTTT
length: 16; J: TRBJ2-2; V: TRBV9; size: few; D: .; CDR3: CASSVVTGVGTGELFF; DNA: TGTGCCAGCAGCGTAGTTACGGGAGTGGGCACCGGGGAGCTGTTTTTT
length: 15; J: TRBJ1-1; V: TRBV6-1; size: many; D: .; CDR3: CASSTEGVLNTEAFF; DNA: TGTGCCAGCTCAACCGAGGGGGTTCTGAACACTGAAGCTTTCTTT
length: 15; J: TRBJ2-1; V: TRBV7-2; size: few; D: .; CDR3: CASSLSRGPGNEQFF; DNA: TGTGCCAGCAGCCTATCGAGAGGGCCCGGCAATGAGCAGTTCTTC
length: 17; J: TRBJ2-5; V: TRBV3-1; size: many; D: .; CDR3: CASSQRPTGFPQETQYF; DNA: TGTGCCAGCAGCCAACGGCCGACAGGATTCCCCCAAGAGACCCAGTACTTC
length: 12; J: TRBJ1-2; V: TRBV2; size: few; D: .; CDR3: CASRKEVYGYTF; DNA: TGTGCCAGCAGGAAAGAAGTCTATGGCTACACCTTC
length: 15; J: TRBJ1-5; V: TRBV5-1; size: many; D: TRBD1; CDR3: CASSPSTGGLQPQHF; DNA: TGCGCCAGCAGCCCTTCAACAGGGGGATTACAGCCCCAGCATTTT
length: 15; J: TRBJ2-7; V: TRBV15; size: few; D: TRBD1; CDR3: CATSRARDRTYEQYF; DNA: TGTGCCACCAGCAGAGCCCGGGACAGAACTTACGAGCAGTACTTC
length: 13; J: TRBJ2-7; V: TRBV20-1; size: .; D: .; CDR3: CSAQSPYPYEQYF; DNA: TGCAGTGCCCAGTCCCCTTATCCCTACGAGCAGTACTTC
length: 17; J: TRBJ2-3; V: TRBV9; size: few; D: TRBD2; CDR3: CASSAVLAGGPQMAQYF; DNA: TGTGCCAGCAGCGCCGTCCTAGCGGGAGGTCCACAGATGGCGCAGTATTTT
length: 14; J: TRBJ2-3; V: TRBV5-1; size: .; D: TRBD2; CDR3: CASSTTSGTDTQYF; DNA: TGCGCCAGCAGTACAACTAGCGGGACAGATACGCAGTATTTT
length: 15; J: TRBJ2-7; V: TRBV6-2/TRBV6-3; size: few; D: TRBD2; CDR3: CASSRLAGGPYEQYF; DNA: TGTGCCAGCAGTAGACTTGCGGGAGGTCCCTACGAGCAGTACTTC
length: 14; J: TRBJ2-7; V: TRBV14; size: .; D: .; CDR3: CASSPWDGAYEQYF; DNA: TGTGCCAGCAGCCCCTGGGACGGTGCCTACGAGCAGTACTTC
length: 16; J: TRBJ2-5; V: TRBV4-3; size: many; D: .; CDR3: CASSQDRFVGGETQYF; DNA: TGCGCCAGCAGCCAAGATCGGTTCGTGGGGGGAGAGACCCAGTACTTC
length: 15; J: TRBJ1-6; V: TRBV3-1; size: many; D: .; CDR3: CASSEGGGFNSPLHF; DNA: TGTGCCAGCAGCGAAGGTGGGGGATTTAATTCACCCCTCCACTTT
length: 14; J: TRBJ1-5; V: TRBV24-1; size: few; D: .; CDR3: CATSDSRGNQPQHF; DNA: TGTGCCACCAGTGATTCTAGGGGCAATCAGCCCCAGCATTTT